This T cell receptor beta chain was sequenced for a study of CD8 T cells in Susac syndrome. With respect to this clonotype: Antigen: not known.

Study-wide results and limits: The number of individuals included in the study's TCR sequencing and HLA analysis was acknowledged as relatively small.

CD8+ and CD4+ T cells from blood underwent TCR beta sequencing. The CDR3 spans 11 residues. Germline V gives CDR1 SEHNR, CDR2 FQNEAQ (reference sequence). Between the trimmed V and J ends, which lost 5 bases and 9 bases, there was a span of 11 bases. Reverse transcription of 0.5 to 1 ug RNA was performed with random hexamers. TCRdb processed the immunoSEQ multiplex PCR reads anew with MiXCR; each CDR3 protein has one entry. The data hold fewer than 350,000 distinct CDR3 sequences, with approximately 85% observed a single time. Sequencing input: CD8+ T cells from PBMCs. The origin of this receptor is a human donor with multiple sclerosis. V is TRBV7-9 and J is TRBJ2-7; D gene ambiguous. Here the CDR3 reads CASSTSIGQYF. Written as DNA, the CDR3 is TGTGCCAGCAGCACCTCCATTGGGCAGTACTTC.